This TCR beta chain was sequenced during a study of T cell changes during pregnancy in multiple sclerosis. The repertoire was sequenced with immunoSEQ multiplex PCR; TCRdb's copy has only in-frame clones and lacks some. This table has fewer than 45,000 clones, 90% appearing once. The CDR3 extends over 14 amino acids. V shed 5 bases, J shed 3 bases, and the junction held 4 bases outside the gene matches. The germline V gene encodes CDR1 SGHVS and CDR2 FQNEAQ. The chain employs TRBV7-8 and TRBJ1-5; TRBD1 aligns across 7 bases. The sequencing here drew on CD8+ T cells from peripheral blood mononuclear cells, taken in the first trimester of pregnancy. This TCR derives from a female donor with multiple sclerosis, enrolled in a pregnancy study. In DNA, the CDR3 is TGTGCCAGCAGCGTAGACAGGGACAATCAGCCCCAGCATTTT. Translated: CASSVDRDNQPQHF.